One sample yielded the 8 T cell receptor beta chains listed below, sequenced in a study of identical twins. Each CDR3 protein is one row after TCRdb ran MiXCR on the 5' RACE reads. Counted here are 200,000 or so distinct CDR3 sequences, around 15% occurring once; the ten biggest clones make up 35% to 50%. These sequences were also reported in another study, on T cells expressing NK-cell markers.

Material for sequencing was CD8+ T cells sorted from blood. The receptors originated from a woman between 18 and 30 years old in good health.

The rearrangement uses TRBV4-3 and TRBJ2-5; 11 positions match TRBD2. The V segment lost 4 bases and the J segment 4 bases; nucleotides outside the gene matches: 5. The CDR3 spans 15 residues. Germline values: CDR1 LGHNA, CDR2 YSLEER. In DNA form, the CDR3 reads TGCGCCAGCAGCCTCGCCGGGACTAGCGGAGAGACCCAGTACTTC. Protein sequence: CASSLAGTSGETQYF.

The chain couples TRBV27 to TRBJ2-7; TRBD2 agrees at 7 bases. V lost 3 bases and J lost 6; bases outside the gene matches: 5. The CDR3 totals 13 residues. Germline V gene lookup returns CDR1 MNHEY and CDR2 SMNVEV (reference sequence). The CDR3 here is CASSFLTSSEQYF. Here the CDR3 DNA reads TGTGCCAGCAGTTTCCTGACTAGCTCCGAGCAGTACTTC.

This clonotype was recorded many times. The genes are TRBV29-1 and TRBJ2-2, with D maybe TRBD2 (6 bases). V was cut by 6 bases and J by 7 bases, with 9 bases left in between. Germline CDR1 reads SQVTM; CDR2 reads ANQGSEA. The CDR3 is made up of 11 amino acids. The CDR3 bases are TGCAGCGTAGGACTACACGGGGAGCTGTTTTTT. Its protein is CSVGLHGELFF.

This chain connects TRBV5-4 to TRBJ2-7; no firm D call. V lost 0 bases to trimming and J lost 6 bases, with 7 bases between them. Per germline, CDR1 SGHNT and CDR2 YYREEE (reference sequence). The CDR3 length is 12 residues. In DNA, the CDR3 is TGTGCCAGCAGCTTGGAACGTGCCGAGCAGTACTTC. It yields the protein CASSLERAEQYF.

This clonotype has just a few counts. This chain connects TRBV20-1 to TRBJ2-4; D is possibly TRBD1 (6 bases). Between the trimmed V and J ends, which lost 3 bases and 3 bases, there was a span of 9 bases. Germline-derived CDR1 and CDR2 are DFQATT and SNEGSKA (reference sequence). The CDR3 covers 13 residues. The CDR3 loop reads CSARAGDKNIQYF. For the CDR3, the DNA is TGCAGTGCTAGGGCAGGGGACAAAAACATTCAGTACTTC.

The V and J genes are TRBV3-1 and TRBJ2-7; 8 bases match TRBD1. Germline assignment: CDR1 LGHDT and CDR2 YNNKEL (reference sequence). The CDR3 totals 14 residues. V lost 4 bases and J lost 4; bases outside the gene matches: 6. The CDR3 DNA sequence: TGTGCCAGCAGCCGGACAGGGAATTGGTACGAGCAGTACTTC. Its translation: CASSRTGNWYEQYF.

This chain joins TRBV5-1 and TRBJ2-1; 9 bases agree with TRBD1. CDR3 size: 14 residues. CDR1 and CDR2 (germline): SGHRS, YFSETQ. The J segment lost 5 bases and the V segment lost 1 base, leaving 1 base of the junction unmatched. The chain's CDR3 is CASSLWTGDNEQFF. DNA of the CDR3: TGCGCCAGCAGCTTGTGGACAGGGGACAATGAGCAGTTCTTC.

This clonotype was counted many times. As DNA, the CDR3 is TGTGCCAGCAGCTTAGCGGCTAACAATGAGCAGTTCTTC. It yields the protein CASSLAANNEQFF. J is TRBJ2-1 and V is TRBV7-9; D not certain. The germline gives CDR1 SEHNR, CDR2 FQNEAQ (reference sequence). Trimming pared 0 bases from V and 5 bases from J, leaving 5 bases between. The CDR3 has 13 residues. The full variable domain, its missing parts supplied by reference TRBV7-9 and TRBJ2-1, is DTGVSQNPRHKITKRGQNVTFRCDPISEHNRLYWYRQTLGQGPEFLTYFQNEAQLEKSRLLSDRFSAERPKGSFSTLEIQRTEQGDSAMYLCASSLAANNEQFFGPGTRLTVL.